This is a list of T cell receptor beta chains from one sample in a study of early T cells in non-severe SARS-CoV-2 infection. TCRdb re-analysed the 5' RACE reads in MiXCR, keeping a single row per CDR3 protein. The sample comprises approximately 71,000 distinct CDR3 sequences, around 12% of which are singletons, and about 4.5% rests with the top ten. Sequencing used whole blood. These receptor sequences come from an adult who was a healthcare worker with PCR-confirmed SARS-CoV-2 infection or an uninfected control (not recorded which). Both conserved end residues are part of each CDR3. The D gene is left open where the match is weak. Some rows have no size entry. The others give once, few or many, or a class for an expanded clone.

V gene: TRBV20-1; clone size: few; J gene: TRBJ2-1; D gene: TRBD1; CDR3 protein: CSARRQGVYNEQFF; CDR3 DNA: TGCAGTGCTAGACGACAGGGGGTTTACAATGAGCAGTTCTTC
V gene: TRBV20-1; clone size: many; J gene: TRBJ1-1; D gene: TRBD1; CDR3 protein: CSALQGKYAFF; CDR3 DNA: TGCAGTGCTCTACAGGGGAAGTATGCTTTCTTT
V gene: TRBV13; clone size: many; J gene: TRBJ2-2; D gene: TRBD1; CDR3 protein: CASSLYRDRTNTGELFF; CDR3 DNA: TGTGCCAGCAGCTTATACCGGGACAGAACGAACACCGGGGAGCTGTTTTTT
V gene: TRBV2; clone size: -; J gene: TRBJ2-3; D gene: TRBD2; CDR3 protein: CASRSGTSTDTQYF; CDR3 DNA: TGTGCCAGCAGGAGCGGGACCAGCACAGATACGCAGTATTTT
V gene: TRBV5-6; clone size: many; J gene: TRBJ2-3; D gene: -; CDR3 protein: CASSLASESRGTDTQYF; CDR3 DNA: TGTGCCAGCAGCTTGGCCTCAGAATCCAGGGGTACAGATACGCAGTATTTT
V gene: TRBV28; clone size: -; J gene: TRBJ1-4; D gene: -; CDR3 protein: CASRQGLEKLFF; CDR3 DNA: TGTGCCAGCAGGCAGGGGCTTGAAAAACTGTTTTTT
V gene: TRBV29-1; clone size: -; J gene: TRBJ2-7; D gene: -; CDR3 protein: CSVEPSSHEQYF; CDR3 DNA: TGCAGCGTTGAACCCTCGAGCCACGAGCAGTACTTC
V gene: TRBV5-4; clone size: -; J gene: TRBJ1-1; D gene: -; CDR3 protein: CASSLDPMRTEAFF; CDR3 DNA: TGTGCCAGCAGCTTGGACCCAATGCGCACTGAAGCTTTCTTT
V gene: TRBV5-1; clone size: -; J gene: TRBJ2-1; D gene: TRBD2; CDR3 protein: CASSLSTGGPYNEQFF; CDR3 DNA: TGCGCCAGCAGCTTGTCGACGGGGGGGCCCTACAATGAGCAGTTCTTC
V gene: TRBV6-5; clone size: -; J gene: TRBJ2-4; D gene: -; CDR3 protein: CASRTLAKNIQYF; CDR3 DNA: TGTGCCAGCAGGACACTAGCCAAAAACATTCAGTACTTC
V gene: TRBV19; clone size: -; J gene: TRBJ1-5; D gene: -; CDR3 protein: CASSAPSQSQPQHF; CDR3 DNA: TGTGCCAGTAGCGCACCCTCCCAAAGCCAGCCCCAGCATTTT
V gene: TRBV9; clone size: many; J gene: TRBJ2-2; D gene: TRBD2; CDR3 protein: CASSVVGSGGRTGELFF; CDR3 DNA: TGTGCCAGCAGCGTAGTAGGTAGCGGGGGTCGCACCGGGGAGCTGTTTTTT
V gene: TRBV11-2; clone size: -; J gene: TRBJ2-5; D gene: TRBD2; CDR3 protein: CASSETSGVETQYF; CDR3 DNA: TGTGCCAGCAGCGAGACTAGCGGGGTGGAGACCCAGTACTTC
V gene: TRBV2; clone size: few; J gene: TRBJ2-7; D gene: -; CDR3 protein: CASSGPPGSVAYEQYF; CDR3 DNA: TGTGCCAGCAGTGGCCCCCCGGGCAGTGTGGCCTACGAGCAGTACTTC
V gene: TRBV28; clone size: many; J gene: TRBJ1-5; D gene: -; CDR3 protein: CASSLPRTVYNQPQHF; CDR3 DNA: TGTGCCAGCAGTTTACCTCGGACAGTGTACAATCAGCCCCAGCATTTT
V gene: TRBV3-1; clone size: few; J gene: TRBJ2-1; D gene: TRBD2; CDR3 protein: CASSQDLRGGLGNEQFF; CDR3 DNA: TGTGCCAGCAGCCAAGATCTTCGGGGGGGCCTCGGCAATGAGCAGTTCTTC
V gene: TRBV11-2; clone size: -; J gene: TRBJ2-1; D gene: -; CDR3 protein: CASSFGRPGGREQFF; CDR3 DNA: TGTGCCAGCAGCTTTGGAAGGCCCGGGGGCAGGGAGCAGTTCTTC
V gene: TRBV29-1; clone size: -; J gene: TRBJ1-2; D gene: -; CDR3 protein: CSVEGTGSTYGYTF; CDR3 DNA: TGCAGCGTTGAGGGAACAGGGTCAACCTATGGCTACACCTTC
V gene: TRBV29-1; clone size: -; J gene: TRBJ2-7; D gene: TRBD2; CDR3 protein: CSVAGSGLPNRYEQYF; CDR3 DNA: TGCAGCGTTGCTGGTAGCGGGCTTCCCAACCGGTACGAGCAGTACTTC
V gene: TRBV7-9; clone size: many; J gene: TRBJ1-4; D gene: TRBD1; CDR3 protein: CASTKWDRKNEKLFF; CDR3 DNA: TGTGCCAGCACTAAATGGGACAGAAAGAATGAAAAACTGTTTTTT
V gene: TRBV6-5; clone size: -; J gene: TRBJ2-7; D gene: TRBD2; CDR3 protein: CASSYSGTRRGEQYF; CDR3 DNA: TGTGCCAGCAGTTACTCGGGGACTAGGCGGGGAGAGCAGTACTTC
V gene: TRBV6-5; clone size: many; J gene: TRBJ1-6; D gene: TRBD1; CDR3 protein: CASSTRQGGDSPLHF; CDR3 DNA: TGTGCCAGCAGTACTCGACAGGGGGGGGATTCACCCCTCCACTTT
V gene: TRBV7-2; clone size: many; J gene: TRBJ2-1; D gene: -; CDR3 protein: CASSLLNEQFF; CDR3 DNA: TGTGCCAGCAGCTTACTCAATGAGCAGTTCTTC
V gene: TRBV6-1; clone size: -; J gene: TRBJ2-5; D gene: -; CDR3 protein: CASSVGVETQYF; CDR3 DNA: TGTGCCAGCAGTGTCGGTGTGGAGACCCAGTACTTC
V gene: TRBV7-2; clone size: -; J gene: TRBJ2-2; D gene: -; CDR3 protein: CASRHGANTGELFF; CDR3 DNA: TGTGCCAGCCGCCACGGGGCGAACACCGGGGAGCTGTTTTTT
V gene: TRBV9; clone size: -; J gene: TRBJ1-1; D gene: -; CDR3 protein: CASSVVEAGRGLGTEAFF; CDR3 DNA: TGTGCCAGCAGCGTAGTAGAGGCGGGGCGAGGTTTGGGCACTGAAGCTTTCTTT
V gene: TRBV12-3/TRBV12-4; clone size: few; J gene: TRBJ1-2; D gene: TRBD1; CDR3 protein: CASSRDRAWNYGYTF; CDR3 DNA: TGTGCCAGCAGTCGCGACAGGGCCTGGAACTATGGCTACACCTTC
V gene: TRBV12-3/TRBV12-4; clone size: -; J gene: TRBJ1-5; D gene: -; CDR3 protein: CASSYIGQPQHF; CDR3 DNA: TGTGCCAGCAGTTATATTGGTCAGCCCCAGCATTTT
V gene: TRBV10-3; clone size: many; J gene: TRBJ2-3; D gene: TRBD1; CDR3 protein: CAISDRDRVTDTQYF; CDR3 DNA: TGTGCCATCAGTGACCGGGACAGGGTCACAGATACGCAGTATTTT
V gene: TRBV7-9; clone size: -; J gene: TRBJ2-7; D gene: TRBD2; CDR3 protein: CASSERGTSLSEQYF; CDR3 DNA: TGTGCCAGCAGCGAACGCGGGACTAGTTTATCCGAGCAGTACTTC
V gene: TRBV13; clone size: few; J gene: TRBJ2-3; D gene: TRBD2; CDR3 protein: CASSRRTSGSTDTQYF; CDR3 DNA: TGTGCCAGCAGCCGACGGACTAGCGGGAGCACAGATACGCAGTATTTT
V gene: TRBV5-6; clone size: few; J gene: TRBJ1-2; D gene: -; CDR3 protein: CASSWDGQTANYTF; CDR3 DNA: TGTGCCAGCAGCTGGGATGGTCAGACAGCCAACTACACCTTC
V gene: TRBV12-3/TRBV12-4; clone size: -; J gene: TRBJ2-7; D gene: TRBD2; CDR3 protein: CASSLRLLGGSTGSSYEQYF; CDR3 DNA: TGTGCCAGCAGTTTAAGATTGTTGGGCGGGAGTACGGGGAGCTCCTACGAGCAGTACTTC
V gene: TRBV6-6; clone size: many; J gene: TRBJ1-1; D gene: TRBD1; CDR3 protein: CASSYSSILQGRGITEAFF; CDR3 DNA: TGTGCCAGCAGTTACTCGAGTATTCTTCAGGGCAGGGGGATCACTGAAGCTTTCTTT
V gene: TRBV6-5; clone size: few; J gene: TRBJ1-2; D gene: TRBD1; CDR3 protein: CASSAGQGIVYGYTF; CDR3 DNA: TGTGCCAGCAGCGCTGGACAGGGAATTGTGTATGGCTACACCTTC
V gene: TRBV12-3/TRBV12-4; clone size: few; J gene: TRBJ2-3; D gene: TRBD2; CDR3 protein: CASSLIAGVGRDTQYF; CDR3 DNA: TGTGCCAGCAGTTTAATTGCGGGAGTCGGTAGAGATACGCAGTATTTT
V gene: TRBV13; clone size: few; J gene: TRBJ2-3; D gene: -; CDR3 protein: CASSSGHTDTQYF; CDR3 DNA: TGTGCCAGCAGCTCAGGGCACACAGATACGCAGTATTTT
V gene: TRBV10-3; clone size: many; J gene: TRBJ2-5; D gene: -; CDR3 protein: CAISPTPGHVPPTQETQYF; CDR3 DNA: TGTGCCATCAGCCCGACACCGGGACACGTCCCGCCGACCCAAGAGACCCAGTACTTC
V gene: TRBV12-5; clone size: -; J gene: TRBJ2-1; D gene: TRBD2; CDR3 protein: CASGTPGTSGSNEQFF; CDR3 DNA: TGTGCTAGTGGCACCCCAGGGACTAGCGGGAGCAATGAGCAGTTCTTC
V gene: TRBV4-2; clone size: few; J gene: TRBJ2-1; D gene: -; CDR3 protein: CASSQEWGPHNEQFF; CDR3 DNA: TGTGCCAGCAGCCAAGAGTGGGGCCCGCACAATGAGCAGTTCTTC
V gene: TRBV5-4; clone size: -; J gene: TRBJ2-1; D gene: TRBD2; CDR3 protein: CASSRELAGGGNEQFF; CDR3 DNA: TGTGCCAGCAGCAGGGAACTAGCGGGGGGTGGAAATGAGCAGTTCTTC
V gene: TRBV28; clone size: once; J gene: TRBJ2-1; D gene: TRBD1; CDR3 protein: CASSPGQGNEQFF; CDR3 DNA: TGTGCCAGCAGTCCTGGACAGGGGAATGAGCAGTTCTTC
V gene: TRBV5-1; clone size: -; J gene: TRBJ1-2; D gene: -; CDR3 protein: CASSSGPGGGYTF; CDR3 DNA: TGCGCCAGCAGCTCGGGTCCCGGGGGCGGCTACACCTTC
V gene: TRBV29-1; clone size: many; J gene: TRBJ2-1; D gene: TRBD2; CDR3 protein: CSVASGSKNEQFF; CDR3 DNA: TGCAGCGTGGCTAGCGGGAGTAAGAATGAGCAGTTCTTC
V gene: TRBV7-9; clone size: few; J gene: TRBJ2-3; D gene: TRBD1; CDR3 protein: CASSSFRGQGASDTQYF; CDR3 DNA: TGTGCCAGCAGCTCATTTAGGGGACAGGGGGCCTCAGATACGCAGTATTTT
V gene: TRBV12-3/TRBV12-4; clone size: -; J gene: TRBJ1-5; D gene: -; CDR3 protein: CASSLRDRNQPQHF; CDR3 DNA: TGTGCCAGCAGTTTAAGGGACCGAAATCAGCCCCAGCATTTT
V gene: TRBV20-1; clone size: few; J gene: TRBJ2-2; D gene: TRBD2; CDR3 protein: CSARLAGYSTGELFF; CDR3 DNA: TGCAGTGCTCGGCTAGCGGGATATAGTACCGGGGAGCTGTTTTTT
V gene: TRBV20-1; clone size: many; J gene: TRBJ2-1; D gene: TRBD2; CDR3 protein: CSAREPGKGTSVGNEQFF; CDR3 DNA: TGCAGTGCTAGAGAGCCGGGGAAGGGGACTAGCGTTGGCAATGAGCAGTTCTTC
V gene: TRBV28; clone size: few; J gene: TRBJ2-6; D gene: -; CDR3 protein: CASRPGRSGANVLTF; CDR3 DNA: TGTGCCAGCAGGCCTGGGCGCTCTGGGGCCAACGTCCTGACTTTC
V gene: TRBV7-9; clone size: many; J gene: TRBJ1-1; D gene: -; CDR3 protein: CASSNTRMGLYDSARMNTEAFF; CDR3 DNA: TGTGCCAGCAGCAATACGCGAATGGGCCTTTATGACTCCGCACGAATGAACACTGAAGCTTTCTTT